This TCR beta chain is from a study of shared clonotypes between healthy human individuals. At the deep level, the assay was run. Per the original methods: ImmunoSEQ junction-only sequences lacked quality scores, so their filtering differed. Produced via immunoSEQ multiplex PCR; TCRdb's table is partial and in-frame only. That table is the source of V, J and clone size, and D and trimming were worked out from the DNA. Seen here are 2 million or so clones, roughly 95% observed once, and the top ten hold 0.1% to 0.15%. Germline CDR1 is SGHNT and CDR2 is YYREEE (reference sequence). After removal of 5 bases from V and 7 bases from J, the junction contained 5 bases not matched to a gene. The CDR3 totals 15 residues. Donors were healthy HIV-negative adults without recent acute infections or vaccinations.

The V call is TRBV5-4, the J call TRBJ1-6, with TRBD1 identical over 11 bases. The source is a man between 18 and 35 years old in good health. The material sequenced was naive CD4+ T cells sorted from blood. Subset denoted: CD45RA+ positively selected. CDR3 loop: CASRWDRGNNSPLHF. The CDR3 DNA is TGTGCCAGCAGGTGGGACAGGGGGAACAATTCACCCCTCCACTTT.